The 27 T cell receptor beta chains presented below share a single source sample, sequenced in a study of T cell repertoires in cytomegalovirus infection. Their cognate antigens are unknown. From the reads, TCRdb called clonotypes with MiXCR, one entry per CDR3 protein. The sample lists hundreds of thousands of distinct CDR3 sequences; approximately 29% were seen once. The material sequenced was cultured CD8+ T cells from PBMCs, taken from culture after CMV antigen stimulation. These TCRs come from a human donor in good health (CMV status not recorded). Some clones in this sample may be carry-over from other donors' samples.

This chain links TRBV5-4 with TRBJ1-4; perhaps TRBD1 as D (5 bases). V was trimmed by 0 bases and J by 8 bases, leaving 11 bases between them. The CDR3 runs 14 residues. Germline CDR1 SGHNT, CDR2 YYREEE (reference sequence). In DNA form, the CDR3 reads TGTGCCAGCAGCTTGGAGGGGAGAGGAGAAAAACTGTTTTTT. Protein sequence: CASSLEGRGEKLFF. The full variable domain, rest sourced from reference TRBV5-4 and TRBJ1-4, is ETGVTQSPTHLIKTRGQQVTLRCSSQSGHNTVSWYQQALGQGPQFIFQYYREEENGRGNFPPRFSGLQFPNYSSELNVNALELDDSALYLCASSLEGRGEKLFFGSGTQLSVL.

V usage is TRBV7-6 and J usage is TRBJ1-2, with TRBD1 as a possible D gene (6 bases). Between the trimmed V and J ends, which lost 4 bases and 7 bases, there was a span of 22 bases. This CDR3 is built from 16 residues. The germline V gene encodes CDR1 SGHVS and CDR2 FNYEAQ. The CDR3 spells CASSSVEQGAFSGYTF. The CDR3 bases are TGTGCCAGCAGCTCTGTAGAACAGGGAGCCTTCTCTGGCTACACCTTC.

In nucleotides, the CDR3 is TGTGCCAGCAGCCAAGATGAGGGGGCGAACACTGAAGCTTTCTTT. Its translation: CASSQDEGANTEAFF. This rearrangement joins TRBV4-2 to TRBJ1-1; TRBD1 matches 7 bases. This CDR3 is 15 amino acids long. Looked up from germline, CDR1 is LGHNA and CDR2 is YNFKEQ. Trimming removed 0 bases from V and 1 base from J; junction bases left unmatched: 2.

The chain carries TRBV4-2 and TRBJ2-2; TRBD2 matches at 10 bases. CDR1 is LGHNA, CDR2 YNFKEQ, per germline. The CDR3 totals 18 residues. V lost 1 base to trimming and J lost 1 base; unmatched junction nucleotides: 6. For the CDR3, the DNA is TGTGCCAGCAGCCAAGGTGAAAGACTAGCGGGGAACACCGGGGAGCTGTTTTTT. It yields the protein CASSQGERLAGNTGELFF.

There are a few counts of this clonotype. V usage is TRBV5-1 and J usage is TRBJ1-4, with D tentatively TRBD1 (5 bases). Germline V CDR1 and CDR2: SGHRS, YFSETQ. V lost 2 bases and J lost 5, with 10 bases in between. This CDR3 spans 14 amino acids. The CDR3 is CASSFRQTNEKLFF. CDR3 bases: TGCGCCAGCAGCTTCAGACAGACGAATGAAAAACTGTTTTTT.

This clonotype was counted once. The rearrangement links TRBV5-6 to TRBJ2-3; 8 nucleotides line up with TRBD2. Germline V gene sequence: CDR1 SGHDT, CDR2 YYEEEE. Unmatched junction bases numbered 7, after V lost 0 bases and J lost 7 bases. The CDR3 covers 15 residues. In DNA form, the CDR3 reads TGTGCCAGCAGCTTGGCCGGGGGGGGTCAAAATACGCAGTATTTT. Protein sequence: CASSLAGGGQNTQYF.

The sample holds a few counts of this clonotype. In nucleotides, the CDR3 is TGTGCCAGCAGTGCTACGGGCTGGAATCAGCCCCAGCATTTT. This codes for CASSATGWNQPQHF. The chain joins TRBV6-2 or TRBV6-3 to TRBJ1-5; the D is unclear. V was shortened by 5 bases and J by 4 bases, with 12 bases between the two germline ends. Per germline, CDR1 MNHEY and CDR2 SVGEGT. The CDR3 length is 14 residues.

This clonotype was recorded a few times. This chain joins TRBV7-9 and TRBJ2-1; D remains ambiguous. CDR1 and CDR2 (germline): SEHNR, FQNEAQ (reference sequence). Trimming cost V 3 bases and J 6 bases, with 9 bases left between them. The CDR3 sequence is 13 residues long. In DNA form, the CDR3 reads TGTGCCAGCAGCTTCAAGGTAATCAATGAGCAGTTCTTC. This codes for CASSFKVINEQFF.

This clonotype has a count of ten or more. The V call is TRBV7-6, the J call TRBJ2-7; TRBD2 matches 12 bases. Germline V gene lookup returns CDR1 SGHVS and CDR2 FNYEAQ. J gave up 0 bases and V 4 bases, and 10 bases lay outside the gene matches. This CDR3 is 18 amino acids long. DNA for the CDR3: TGTGCCAGCAGCTGGGGCCCTTTACTAGCGGGGGGCTCCTACGAGCAGTACTTC. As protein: CASSWGPLLAGGSYEQYF.

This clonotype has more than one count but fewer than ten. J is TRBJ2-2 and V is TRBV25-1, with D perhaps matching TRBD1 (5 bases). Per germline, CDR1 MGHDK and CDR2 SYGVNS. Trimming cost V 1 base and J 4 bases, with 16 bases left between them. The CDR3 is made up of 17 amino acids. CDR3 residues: CASSEFGGAPGTGELFF. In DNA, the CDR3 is TGTGCCAGCAGTGAATTTGGTGGGGCGCCGGGCACCGGGGAGCTGTTTTTT.

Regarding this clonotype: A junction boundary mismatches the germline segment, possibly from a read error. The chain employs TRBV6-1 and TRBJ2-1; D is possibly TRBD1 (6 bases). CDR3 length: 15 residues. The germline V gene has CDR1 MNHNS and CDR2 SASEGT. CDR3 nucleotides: TGTGCCAGCAGTGAACAGGACAGCTCCTACGATGAGCAGTTCTTC. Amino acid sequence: CASSEQDSSYDEQFF.

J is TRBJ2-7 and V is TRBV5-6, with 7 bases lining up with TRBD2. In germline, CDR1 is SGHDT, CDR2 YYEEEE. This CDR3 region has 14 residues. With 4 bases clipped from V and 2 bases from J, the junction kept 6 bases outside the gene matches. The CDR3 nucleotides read TGTGCCAGCAGCGCTGGACTAGGAGCCTACGAGCAGTACGTC. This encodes CASSAGLGAYEQYV.

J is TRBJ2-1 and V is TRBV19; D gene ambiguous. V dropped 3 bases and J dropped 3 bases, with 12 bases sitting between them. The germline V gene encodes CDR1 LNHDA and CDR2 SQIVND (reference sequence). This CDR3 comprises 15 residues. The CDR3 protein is CASSMVGFSYNEQFF. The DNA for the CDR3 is TGTGCCAGTAGTATGGTGGGATTCAGCTACAATGAGCAGTTCTTC.

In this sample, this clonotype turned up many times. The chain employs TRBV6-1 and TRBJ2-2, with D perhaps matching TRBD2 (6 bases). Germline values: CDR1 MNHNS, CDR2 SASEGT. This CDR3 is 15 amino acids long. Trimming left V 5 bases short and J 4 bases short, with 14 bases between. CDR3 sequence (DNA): TGTGCCAGCAGTCCGCGGGGCGGAGTCACCGGGGAGCTGTTTTTT. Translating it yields CASSPRGGVTGELFF.

The CDR3 DNA reads as TGTGCCAGCAGTGCTCCGGGACTAGGGATGACAGATACGCAGTATTTT. It specifies CASSAPGLGMTDTQYF. This chain connects TRBV27 to TRBJ2-3; 8 nucleotides agree with TRBD2. J gave up 3 bases and V 5 bases, and 10 bases lay outside the gene matches. Germline V gives CDR1 MNHEY, CDR2 SMNVEV (reference sequence). The CDR3 length is 16 residues.

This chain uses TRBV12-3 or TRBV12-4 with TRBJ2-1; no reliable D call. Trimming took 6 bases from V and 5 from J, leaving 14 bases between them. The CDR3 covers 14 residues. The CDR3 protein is CASRRPDLHNEQFF. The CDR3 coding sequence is TGTGCCAGCAGACGCCCGGATTTACACAATGAGCAGTTCTTC.

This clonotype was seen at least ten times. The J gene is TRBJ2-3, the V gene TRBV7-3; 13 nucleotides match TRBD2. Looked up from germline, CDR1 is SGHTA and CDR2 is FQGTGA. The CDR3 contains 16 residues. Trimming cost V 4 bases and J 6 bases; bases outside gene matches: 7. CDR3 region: CASSSTSGGAGDTQYF. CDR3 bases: TGTGCCAGCAGCTCTACTAGCGGGGGGGCGGGCGATACGCAGTATTTT.

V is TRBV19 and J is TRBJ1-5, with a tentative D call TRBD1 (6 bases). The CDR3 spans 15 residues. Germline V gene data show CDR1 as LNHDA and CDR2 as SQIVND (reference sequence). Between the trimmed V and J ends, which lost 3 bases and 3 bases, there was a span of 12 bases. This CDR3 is CASSMVRDTNQPQHF. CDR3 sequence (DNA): TGTGCCAGTAGTATGGTTAGGGACACCAATCAGCCCCAGCATTTT.

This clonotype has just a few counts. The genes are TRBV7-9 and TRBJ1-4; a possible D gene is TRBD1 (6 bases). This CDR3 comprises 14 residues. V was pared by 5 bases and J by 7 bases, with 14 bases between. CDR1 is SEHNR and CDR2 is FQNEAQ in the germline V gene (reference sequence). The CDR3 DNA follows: TGTGCCAGCAGCCGAGGAGGGGGTAGTGAAAAACTGTTTTTT. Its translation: CASSRGGGSEKLFF.

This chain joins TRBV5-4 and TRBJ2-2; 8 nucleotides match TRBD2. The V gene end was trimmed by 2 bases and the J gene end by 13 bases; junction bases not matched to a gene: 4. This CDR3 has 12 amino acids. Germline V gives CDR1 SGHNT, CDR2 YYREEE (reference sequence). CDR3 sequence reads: CASSFGGGRLFF. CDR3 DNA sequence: TGTGCCAGCAGCTTTGGCGGGGGGAGGCTGTTTTTT. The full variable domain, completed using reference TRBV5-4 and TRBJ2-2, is ETGVTQSPTHLIKTRGQQVTLRCSSQSGHNTVSWYQQALGQGPQFIFQYYREEENGRGNFPPRFSGLQFPNYSSELNVNALELDDSALYLCASSFGGGRLFFGEGSRLTVL.

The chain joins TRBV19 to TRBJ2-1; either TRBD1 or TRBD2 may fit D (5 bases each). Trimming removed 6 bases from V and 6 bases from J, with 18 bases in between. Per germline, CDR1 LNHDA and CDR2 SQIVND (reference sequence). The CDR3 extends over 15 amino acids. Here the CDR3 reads CASRGVSGWVNEQFF. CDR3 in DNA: TGTGCCAGTAGGGGGGTGTCCGGGTGGGTCAATGAGCAGTTCTTC.

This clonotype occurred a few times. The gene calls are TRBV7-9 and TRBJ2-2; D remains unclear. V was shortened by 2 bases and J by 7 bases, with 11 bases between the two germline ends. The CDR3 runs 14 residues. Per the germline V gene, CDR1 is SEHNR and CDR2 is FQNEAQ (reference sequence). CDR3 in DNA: TGTGCCAGCAGCTTAATTGGCAAATACGGGGAGCTGTTTTTT. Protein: CASSLIGKYGELFF.

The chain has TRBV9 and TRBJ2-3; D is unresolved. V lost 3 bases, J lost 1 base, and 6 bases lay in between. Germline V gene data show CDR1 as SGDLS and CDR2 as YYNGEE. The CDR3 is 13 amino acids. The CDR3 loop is CASSAEGTDTQYF. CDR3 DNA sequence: TGTGCCAGCAGCGCAGAGGGCACAGATACGCAGTATTTT.

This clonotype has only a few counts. CDR3 nucleotides: TGTGCCAGCAGCGGTTCCAGGGGCCCCTACGAGCAGTACTTC. Amino acid sequence: CASSGSRGPYEQYF. This chain uses TRBV7-9 with TRBJ2-7; D possibly corresponds to TRBD1 (6 bases). The germline V gene encodes CDR1 SEHNR and CDR2 FQNEAQ (reference sequence). V lost 5 bases and J lost 2, with 13 bases in between. CDR3 length equals 14 residues.

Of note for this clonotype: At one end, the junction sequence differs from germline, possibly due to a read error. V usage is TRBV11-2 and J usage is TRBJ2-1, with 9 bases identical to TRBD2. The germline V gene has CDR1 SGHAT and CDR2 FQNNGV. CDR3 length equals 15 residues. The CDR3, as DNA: TGTGCCAACAGCCAGACTAGCGGCTTCTACAATGAGCAGTTCTTC. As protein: CANSQTSGFYNEQFF.

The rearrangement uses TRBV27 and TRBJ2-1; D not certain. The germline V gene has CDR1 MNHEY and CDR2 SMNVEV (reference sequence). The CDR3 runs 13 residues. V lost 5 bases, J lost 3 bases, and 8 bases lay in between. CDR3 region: CASSQHGYNEQFF. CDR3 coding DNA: TGTGCCAGCAGTCAACATGGCTACAATGAGCAGTTCTTC.

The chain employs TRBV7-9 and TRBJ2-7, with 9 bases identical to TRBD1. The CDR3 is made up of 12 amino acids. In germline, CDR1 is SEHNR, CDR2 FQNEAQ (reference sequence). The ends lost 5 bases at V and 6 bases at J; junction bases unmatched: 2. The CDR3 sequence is CASSGTGPEQYV. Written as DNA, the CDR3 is TGTGCCAGCAGCGGGACAGGGCCCGAGCAGTACGTC.